Shown below are 8 T cell receptor beta chains from a single sample sequenced in a study of OX40 agonist ivuxolimab in advanced cancers. Sequencing was performed with immunoSEQ multiplex PCR; in TCRdb, only in-frame clones are kept and a portion is missing. The data hold about 39,000 clones, with more than 85% observed a single time. The sequencing here drew on CD4+ or CD8+ T cells sorted from blood, taken in a trial of the OX40 agonist ivuxolimab. Every receptor here comes from an adult with an advanced solid tumor such as melanoma, head and neck, liver or kidney cancer.

V usage is TRBV29-1 and J usage is TRBJ2-1, with 7 bases lining up with TRBD2. Germline-derived CDR1 and CDR2 are SQVTM and ANQGSEA. V lost 1 base to trimming and J lost 0 bases; unmatched junction nucleotides: 12. There are 18 residues in the CDR3. CDR3 in amino acids: CSVEGSLIGGISYNEQFF. The DNA for the CDR3 is TGCAGCGTTGAAGGATCGTTAATCGGGGGGATCTCCTACAATGAGCAGTTCTTC.

This chain uses TRBV9 with TRBJ2-2; D is unresolved. Looked up from germline, CDR1 is SGDLS and CDR2 is YYNGEE. This CDR3 comprises 14 residues. The V end lost 0 bases, the J end lost 8 bases, and 11 bases lay between the germline ends. CDR3 nucleotide sequence: TGTGCCAGCAGCGTAGACTTATTCCCGGGGGAGCTGTTTTTT. This sequence encodes CASSVDLFPGELFF.

The chain has TRBV6-1 and TRBJ2-5; D is unresolved. V lost 10 bases to trimming and J lost 2 bases, with 5 bases between them. CDR3 length: 10 amino acids. Looked up from germline, CDR1 is MNHNS and CDR2 is SASEGT. The CDR3, as DNA: TGTGCCACCCTACAAGAGACCCAGTACTTC. Residues: CATLQETQYF.

This chain joins TRBV30 and TRBJ2-7; 11 bases are shared with TRBD2. Germline CDR1 reads GTSNPN; CDR2 reads SVGIG (reference sequence). CDR3 length: 13 residues. This CDR3 is CAGTSGSSYEQYF. The CDR3 DNA follows: TGTGCGGGGACTAGCGGTTCGTCCTACGAGCAGTACTTC. The full variable domain, rest sourced from reference TRBV30 and TRBJ2-7, is SQTIHQWPATLVQPVGSPLSLECTVEGTSNPNLYWYRQAAGRGLQLLFYSVGIGQISSEVPQNLSASRPQDRQFILSSKKLLLSDSGFYLCAGTSGSSYEQYFGPGTRLTVT.

The chain is built from TRBV11-2 and TRBJ2-3, with 11 positions matching TRBD2. The ends lost 1 base at V and 4 bases at J; junction bases unmatched: 7. The germline V gene encodes CDR1 SGHAT and CDR2 FQNNGV. The CDR3 length is 17 residues. The CDR3: CASSLATSGSLSDTQYF. CDR3 in DNA: TGTGCCAGCAGCTTAGCTACTAGCGGGAGTCTTTCAGATACGCAGTATTTT.

The table lists this clone with a few counts. The chain combines TRBV19 with TRBJ1-1; D unresolved. The V gene's germline CDR1 is LNHDA and CDR2 SQIVND (reference sequence). The V end was cut by 5 bases, the J end by 0 bases, with 7 bases between. This CDR3 contains 13 residues. CDR3 coding DNA: TGTGCCAGTAGTGGGTCACTGAACACTGAAGCTTTCTTT. The encoded protein is CASSGSLNTEAFF.

The chain has TRBV7-9 and TRBJ2-2, with 9 bases fitting TRBD2. CDR3 length: 16 residues. The ends lost 5 bases at V and 4 bases at J; junction bases unmatched: 8. Germline V lookup: CDR1 SEHNR, CDR2 FQNEAQ (reference sequence). DNA of the CDR3: TGTGCCAGCAGCGCTAGTAGCGGGAGTACCACCGGGGAGCTGTTTTTT. It codes for CASSASSGSTTGELFF.

The V call is TRBV28, the J call TRBJ2-2; D is possibly TRBD1 (5 bases). With 3 bases removed from V and 2 bases from J, the gap between germline ends came to 10 bases. This CDR3 has 15 residues. Per the germline V gene, CDR1 is MDHEN and CDR2 is SYDVKM. The CDR3 is CASSLLGANTGELFF. As DNA, the CDR3 is TGTGCCAGCAGTTTGCTAGGGGCAAACACCGGGGAGCTGTTTTTT. The full variable domain, in which reference TRBV28 and TRBJ2-2 provide the parts outside the CDR3, is DVKVTQSSRYLVKRTGEKVFLECVQDMDHENMFWYRQDPGLGLRLIYFSYDVKMKEKGDIPEGYSVSREKKERFSLILESASTNQTSMYLCASSLLGANTGELFFGEGSRLTVL.